A selection of T cell receptor beta chains follows, all from one sample in a study of breast tumors, draining lymph nodes, adjacent tissues. One entry per CDR3 protein, called by TCRdb with MiXCR from the multiplex PCR reads. In the table there are about 47,000 distinct CDR3 sequences, around 23% of which are singletons. Sequencing was done on a sample of breast tumor tissue. The receptors originated from a female donor with breast cancer. Some clones in this sample may be carry-over from other donors' samples. Each CDR3 is given without its conserved first and last residue. The D gene is left open where the match is weak. Not all rows give a size; the values are once, few, many and, for expanded clones, a class.

clone_size,v_call,j_call,d_call,cdr3_aa
many,TRBV4-1,TRBJ1-4,TRBD1,ASSPDRRNEKLF
many,TRBV30,TRBJ2-7,.,AWSVDRRLGEQY
many,TRBV5-1,TRBJ1-5,.,ASSLGADQPQH
many,TRBV7-8,TRBJ2-7,.,ASSLLTGTYEQY
.,TRBV6-5,TRBJ2-1,.,ASRNRGGGYYNEQF
.,TRBV12-5,TRBJ1-4,.,ASGLPRNNKGGGRRKTV
.,TRBV18,TRBJ2-3,TRBD2,ASSPTSGTTDTQS
many,TRBV7-3,TRBJ2-7,TRBD1,ASSQTGGARY
many,TRBV5-8,TRBJ2-1,.,ASSRRHRADLYNEQF
.,TRBV7-8,TRBJ1-1,.,ASSLVYSTMKVGNTEAF
many,TRBV30,TRBJ2-5,.,AWSPVLGREKTQY
many,TRBV12-3/TRBV12-4,TRBJ2-2,.,ASSLLTGELF
many,TRBV4-1,TRBJ2-7,TRBD2,ASSQAETSGSYEQY
many,TRBV9,TRBJ1-3,TRBD1,ASSVGQGRDTIY
many,TRBV12-3/TRBV12-4,TRBJ2-3,TRBD2,ASSVRLAGGTDTQY
once,TRBV14,TRBJ1-1,.,ASSGLGNTEAF
many,TRBV20-1,TRBJ1-5,TRBD1,SATGGQEVQPQH
many,TRBV6-6,TRBJ1-5,TRBD1,ASSPGQGIRSNQPQH
many,TRBV15,TRBJ2-2,.,ATSTPVQGDTGELF
many,TRBV2,TRBJ2-7,.,ASSEAPHQARVWDYEQY
many,TRBV19,TRBJ2-5,TRBD1,ASRQGAPGETQY
many,TRBV7-9,TRBJ2-1,.,ASSRDDRLQF
.,TRBV29-1,TRBJ2-5,.,SVAGGRQETQY
many,TRBV30,TRBJ1-2,.,AWSDSDRWGSNYGYT
many,TRBV5-4,TRBJ2-3,.,ASSFLASTDTQY
medium-sized,TRBV19,TRBJ2-2,.,ASSIDRSSYGELF
many,TRBV19,TRBJ2-3,TRBD1,ASSMWEGGADTQY
few,TRBV11-2,TRBJ1-3,.,ASSLDPTGLAGNTIY
many,TRBV2,TRBJ2-5,TRBD1,ASGTGGLLGETQY
many,TRBV7-8,TRBJ2-5,.,ASSSAAHETQY
many,TRBV6-1,TRBJ1-4,.,ASSPRGGSGAEKLF
.,TRBV6-1,TRBJ1-2,.,ASRWEQNYGYT
.,TRBV12-3/TRBV12-4,TRBJ2-1,TRBD2,ASSAGTSVHNEQF
many,TRBV9,TRBJ2-1,.,ASSVPTGDGEQF
.,TRBV7-3,TRBJ2-2,.,ASSSSMFGELF
.,TRBV4-2,TRBJ1-4,.,ASSQQAVRTNEKLF
many,TRBV6-1,TRBJ1-5,TRBD1,ASTDRGNQPQH
.,TRBV5-5,TRBJ1-1,.,ASSSATGYGTEAF
many,TRBV19,TRBJ2-7,TRBD1,ASNRGTGAYEQY
many,TRBV11-2,TRBJ1-2,.,ASSTYDGPMVVYT
many,TRBV19,TRBJ1-2,TRBD1,ASSIVGTGYDGYT
many,TRBV6-1,TRBJ1-2,TRBD1,ASSGQGPGYT
many,TRBV19,TRBJ1-5,.,ASSGLGVSRANQPQH
many,TRBV5-1,TRBJ2-5,TRBD1,ASSNRGPEETQY
many,TRBV4-1,TRBJ2-5,TRBD2,ASSQDGAGGEETQY
.,TRBV20-1,TRBJ2-7,TRBD2,SARDIAGTSAYEQY
many,TRBV11-2,TRBJ2-7,TRBD2,ASSFTSGGANEQY